A single sample gave rise to the 2 T cell receptor beta chains below, sequenced in a study of cytomegalovirus exposure and HLA in healthy donors. Primers: 60 Vbeta forward and 13 Jbeta reverse. Assay: immunoSEQ multiplex PCR; the TCRdb copy retains only in-frame clones and omits some. The data show over 100,000 clones, approximately 75% seen once. The sequenced sample was PBMCs. Source of these receptors: a man aged 50 to 60 in good health and CMV-seropositive.

The chain has TRBV29-1 and TRBJ1-5; D ambiguous. The CDR3 has 13 amino acids. Per germline, CDR1 SQVTM and CDR2 ANQGSEA. Trimming took 6 bases from V and 2 from J, leaving 11 bases between them. The CDR3 protein is CSVLLSGNQPQHF. CDR3 DNA: TGCAGCGTCCTACTGAGCGGCAATCAGCCCCAGCATTTT. Using reference TRBV29-1 and TRBJ1-5 for the parts outside the CDR3, the full variable domain is SAVISQKPSRDICQRGTSLTIQCQVDSQVTMMFWYRQQPGQSLTLIATANQGSEATYESGFVIDKFPISRPNLTFSTLTVSNMSPEDSSIYLCSVLLSGNQPQHFGDGTRLSIL.

The V gene is TRBV14, the J gene TRBJ2-5; no definite D call. The V and J ends lost 3 bases and 5 bases respectively, with 7 bases between them. Germline V gene sequence: CDR1 SGHDN, CDR2 FVKESK. This CDR3 is built from 12 residues. Here the CDR3 reads CASSQGWETQYF. CDR3 bases: TGTGCCAGCAGCCAGGGCTGGGAGACCCAGTACTTC.